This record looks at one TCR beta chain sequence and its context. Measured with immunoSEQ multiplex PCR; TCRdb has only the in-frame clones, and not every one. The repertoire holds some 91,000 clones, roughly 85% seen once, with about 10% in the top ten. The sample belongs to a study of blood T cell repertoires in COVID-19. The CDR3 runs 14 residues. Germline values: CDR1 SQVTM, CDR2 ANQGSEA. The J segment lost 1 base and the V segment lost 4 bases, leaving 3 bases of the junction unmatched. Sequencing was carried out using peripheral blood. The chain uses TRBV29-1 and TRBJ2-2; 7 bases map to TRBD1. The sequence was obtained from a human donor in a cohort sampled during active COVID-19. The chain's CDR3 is CSVAGTVNTGELFF. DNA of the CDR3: TGCAGCGTTGCCGGGACAGTGAACACCGGGGAGCTGTTTTTT.